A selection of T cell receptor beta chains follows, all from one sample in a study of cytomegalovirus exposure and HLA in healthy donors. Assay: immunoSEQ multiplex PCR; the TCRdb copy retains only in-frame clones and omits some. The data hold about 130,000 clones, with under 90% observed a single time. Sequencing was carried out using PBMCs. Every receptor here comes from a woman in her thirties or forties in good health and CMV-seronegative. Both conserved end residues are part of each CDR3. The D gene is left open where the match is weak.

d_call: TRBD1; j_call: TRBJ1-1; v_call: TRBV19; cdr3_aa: CASSIGIQGVDFSGWNTEAFF
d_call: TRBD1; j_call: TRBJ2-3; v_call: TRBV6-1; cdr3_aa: CASNTGASTDTQYF
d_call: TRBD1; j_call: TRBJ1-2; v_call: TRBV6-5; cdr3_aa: CASTQQGVHGYTF
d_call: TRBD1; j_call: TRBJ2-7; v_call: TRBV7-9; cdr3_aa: CASSSSGGQGKGAPYEQYF
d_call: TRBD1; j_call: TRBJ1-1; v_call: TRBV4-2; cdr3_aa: CASSRTGNTEAFF
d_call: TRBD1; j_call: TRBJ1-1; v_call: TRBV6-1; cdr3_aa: CASWEDRGPFTEAFF
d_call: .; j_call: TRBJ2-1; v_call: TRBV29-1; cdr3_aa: CSVGRDVYNEQFF
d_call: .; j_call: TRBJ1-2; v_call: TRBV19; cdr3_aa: CASRTVYGYTF
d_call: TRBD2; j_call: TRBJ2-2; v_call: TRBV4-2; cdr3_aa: CASSPVNVKRGSTGELFF
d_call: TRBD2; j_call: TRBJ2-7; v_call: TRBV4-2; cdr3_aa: CASSQDGGAGAEQYF
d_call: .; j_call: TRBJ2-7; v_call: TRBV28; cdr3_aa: CASSSVYEQYF